One sample yielded the 8 T cell receptor beta chains listed below, sequenced in a study of blood T cell repertoires in COVID-19. Profiled with immunoSEQ multiplex PCR; TCRdb holds only in-frame clones, not every one. The data show under 300,000 clones, 86% seen once. Sequenced: peripheral blood. Receptors were obtained from a man aged 25 to 40 who had recovered from COVID-19.

The chain joins TRBV4-1 to TRBJ2-2; TRBD1 matches 8 bases. Germline V lookup: CDR1 MGHRA, CDR2 YSYEKL. The CDR3 has 14 residues. J was trimmed by 10 bases and V by 4 bases; bases with no gene match: 8. The chain's CDR3 is CASSPGGRPKELFF. The CDR3 nucleotides read TGCGCCAGCAGCCCAGGGGGCCGCCCGAAGGAGCTGTTTTTT.

The CDR3 DNA reads TGTGCCAGCAGTCCGGGGACTGGTCGTGAGACCCAGTACTTC. Translated, it gives CASSPGTGRETQYF. J is TRBJ2-5 and V is TRBV11-2; possibly TRBD2 for D (6 bases). This CDR3 is built from 14 residues. Germline V gene data show CDR1 as SGHAT and CDR2 as FQNNGV. V dropped 6 bases and J dropped 5 bases, with 16 bases sitting between them.

The chain links TRBV7-9 to TRBJ2-3; D may be TRBD2 (6 bases). This CDR3 has 13 amino acids. Germline V gene sequence: CDR1 SEHNR, CDR2 FQNEAQ (reference sequence). Trimming stripped 6 bases from V and 4 bases from J, with 11 bases between. The CDR3 sequence is CASRLEGSDTQYF. The CDR3 DNA is TGTGCCAGCAGGCTGGAGGGGTCAGATACGCAGTATTTT.

The rearrangement links TRBV11-2 to TRBJ1-4, with unresolved D. V lost 5 bases to trimming and J lost 8 bases, with 15 bases between them. The CDR3 spans 14 residues. Germline V gives CDR1 SGHAT, CDR2 FQNNGV. The CDR3 loop is CASSVSGSWEKLFF. The CDR3 DNA sequence: TGTGCCAGCAGCGTAAGCGGTTCTTGGGAAAAACTGTTTTTT.

This chain uses TRBV12-3 or TRBV12-4 with TRBJ1-5; TRBD1 matches at 10 bases. The CDR3 consists of 13 residues. Losses at the gene ends were 6 bases for V and 14 bases for J; bases not matched to a gene: 10. The CDR3 spells CASRGTGVKNEHF. Here the CDR3 DNA reads TGTGCCAGCAGGGGGACAGGGGTAAAAAATGAGCATTTT.

This clone was found a few times. The chain has TRBV7-6 and TRBJ2-7; D perhaps matches TRBD2 (5 bases). V lost 5 bases and J lost 4, with 15 bases in between. CDR1 is SGHVS and CDR2 is FNYEAQ in the germline V gene. The CDR3 extends over 14 amino acids. This CDR3 is CASSDRTEIYEQYF. CDR3 in DNA: TGTGCCAGCAGCGATAGGACTGAGATATACGAGCAGTACTTC.

This chain joins TRBV20-1 and TRBJ1-2; D perhaps matches TRBD1 (6 bases). The CDR3 has 11 residues. Germline loops: CDR1 DFQATT, CDR2 SNEGSKA (reference sequence). CDR3 bases: TGCAGGGGAAACAGGGTCGATGGCTACACCTTC. It yields the protein CRGNRVDGYTF.

The chain links TRBV7-2 to TRBJ1-1, with a tentative D call TRBD1 (6 bases). The CDR3 length is 13 residues. The V and J ends lost 7 bases and 5 bases respectively, with 14 bases between them. Germline values: CDR1 SGHTA, CDR2 FQGNSA. The CDR3 here is CASNTQGITEAFF. The CDR3, as DNA: TGTGCCAGCAACACACAGGGTATTACTGAAGCTTTCTTT.